This T cell receptor (beta chain) derives from a study of T cells in Graves' hyperthyroidism and ophthalmopathy. Subjects aged 18 to 65 presented with newly diagnosed hyperthyroidism of less than 2 months' duration. Study results and limitations: The model's output predicted ophthalmopathy at a median of about 6.5 months prior to onset.

This clonotype came up a few times. What it binds is unknown. Amplification yielded TCR beta CDR3 regions, with RNA transcripts as the source. HTBI primers were employed in a first-round RT-PCR of the TCR CDR3. A single record per CDR3 protein comes from TCRdb applying MiXCR to the multiplex PCR reads. The sample carries around 600,000 distinct CDR3 sequences, around a sixth recorded once. This CDR3 spans 17 amino acids. Germline CDR1 reads LNHDA; CDR2 reads SQIVND (reference sequence). The V end was cut by 5 bases, the J end by 7 bases, with 24 bases between. Material: blood. The sequence derives from a woman aged 25 to 39 with Graves' hyperthyroidism. This chain joins TRBV19 and TRBJ2-1, with D possibly being TRBD2 (5 bases). The CDR3 coding sequence is TGTGCCAGTAGTCCAGTGGAAGGGAGCCTCGCCTCTAATGAGCAGTTCTTC. It encodes CASSPVEGSLASNEQFF.